Only a few counts were recorded for the clone carrying this T cell receptor (beta chain). The data stem from a study of blood T cell repertoires in COVID-19. About the study: The origin of the acute and convalescent COVID-19 samples was the United States, Italy and Spain.

Methods used by the authors: How many nucleated cells were present was estimated from reference gene primer amplification. Clones were read by immunoSEQ multiplex PCR, and TCRdb kept only the in-frame ones, dropping some. From that table come the V and J calls and clone size; the DNA was used to work out D and trimming. The table lists about 76,000 clones, around 84% of them singletons. The junction had 19 bases not matched to a gene; V was cut back by 12 bases and J by 11 bases. The CDR3 extends over 14 amino acids. Germline V CDR1 and CDR2: KGHDR, SFDVKD. The sample comprised peripheral blood. This receptor was obtained from a man between 60 and 75 years old with COVID-19, enrolled during active disease. The genes are TRBV24-1 and TRBJ2-7; TRBD1 agrees at 9 bases. In nucleotides, the CDR3 is TGTGCCCCTAAAACCGGGACAGGGACGGAGGAGGAGTACTTC. Its translation: CAPKTGTGTEEEYF.